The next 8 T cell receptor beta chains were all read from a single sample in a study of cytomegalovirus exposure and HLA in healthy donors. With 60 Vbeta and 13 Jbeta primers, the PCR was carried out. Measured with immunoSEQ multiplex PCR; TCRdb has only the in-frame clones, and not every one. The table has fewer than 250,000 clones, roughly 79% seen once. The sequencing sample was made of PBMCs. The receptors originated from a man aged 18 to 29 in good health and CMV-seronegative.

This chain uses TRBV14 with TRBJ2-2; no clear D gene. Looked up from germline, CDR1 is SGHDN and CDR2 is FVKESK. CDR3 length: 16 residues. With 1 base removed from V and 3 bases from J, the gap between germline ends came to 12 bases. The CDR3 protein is CASSQGRVAYTGELFF. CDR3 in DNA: TGTGCCAGCAGCCAAGGACGGGTGGCTTACACCGGGGAGCTGTTTTTT.

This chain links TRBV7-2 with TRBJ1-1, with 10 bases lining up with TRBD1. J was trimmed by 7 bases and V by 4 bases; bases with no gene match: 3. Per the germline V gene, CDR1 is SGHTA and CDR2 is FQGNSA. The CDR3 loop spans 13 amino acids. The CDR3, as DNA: TGTGCCAGCAGCTGGGGGACAGGGGATGAAGCTTTCTTT. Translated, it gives CASSWGTGDEAFF.

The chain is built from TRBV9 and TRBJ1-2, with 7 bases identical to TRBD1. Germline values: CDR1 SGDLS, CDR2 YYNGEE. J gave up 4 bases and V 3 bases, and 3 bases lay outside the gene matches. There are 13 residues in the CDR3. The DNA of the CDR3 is TGTGCCAGCAGCGCCCAGGGGGTCTATGGCTACACCTTC. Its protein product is CASSAQGVYGYTF.

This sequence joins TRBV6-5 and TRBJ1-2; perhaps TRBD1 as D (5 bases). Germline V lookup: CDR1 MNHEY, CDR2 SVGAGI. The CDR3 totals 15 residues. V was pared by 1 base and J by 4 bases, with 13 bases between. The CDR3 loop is CASSYYGGSSYGYTF. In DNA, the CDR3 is TGTGCCAGCAGTTACTATGGGGGGAGTAGCTATGGCTACACCTTC.

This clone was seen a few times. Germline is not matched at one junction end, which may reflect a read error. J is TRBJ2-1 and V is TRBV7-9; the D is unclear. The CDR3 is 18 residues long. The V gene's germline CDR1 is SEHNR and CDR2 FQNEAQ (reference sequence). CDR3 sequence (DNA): TGTTCCAGCAGCTTATCCGCCATATCGGTCCGATCCTACAATGAGCAGTTCTTC. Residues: CSSSLSAISVRSYNEQFF. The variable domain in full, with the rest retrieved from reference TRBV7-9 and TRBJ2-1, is DTGVSQNPRHKITKRGQNVTFRCDPISEHNRLYWYRQTLGQGPEFLTYFQNEAQLEKSRLLSDRFSAERPKGSFSTLEIQRTEQGDSAMYLCSSSLSAISVRSYNEQFFGPGTRLTVL.

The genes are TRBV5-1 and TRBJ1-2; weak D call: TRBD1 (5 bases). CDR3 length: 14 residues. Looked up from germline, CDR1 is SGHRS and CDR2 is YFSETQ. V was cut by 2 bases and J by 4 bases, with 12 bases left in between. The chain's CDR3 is CASSFPRASYGYTF. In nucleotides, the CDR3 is TGCGCCAGCAGCTTTCCCAGGGCGTCCTATGGCTACACCTTC.

CDR3 bases: TGTGCCTGGAGCCCCATCGGGCAGGGCTATGGCTACACCTTC. Translation gives CAWSPIGQGYGYTF. The rearrangement joins TRBV30 to TRBJ1-2; D might be TRBD1 (5 bases). Trimming stripped 3 bases from V and 4 bases from J, with 15 bases between. CDR1 is GTSNPN, CDR2 SVGIG, per germline (reference sequence). CDR3 length: 14 residues.

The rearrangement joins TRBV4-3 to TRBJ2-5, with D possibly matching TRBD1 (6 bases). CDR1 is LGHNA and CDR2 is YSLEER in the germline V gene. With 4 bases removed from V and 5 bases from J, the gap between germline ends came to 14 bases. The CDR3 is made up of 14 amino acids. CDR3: CASSPRGLRETQYF. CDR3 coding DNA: TGCGCCAGCAGCCCAAGGGGGTTGAGGGAGACCCAGTACTTC.